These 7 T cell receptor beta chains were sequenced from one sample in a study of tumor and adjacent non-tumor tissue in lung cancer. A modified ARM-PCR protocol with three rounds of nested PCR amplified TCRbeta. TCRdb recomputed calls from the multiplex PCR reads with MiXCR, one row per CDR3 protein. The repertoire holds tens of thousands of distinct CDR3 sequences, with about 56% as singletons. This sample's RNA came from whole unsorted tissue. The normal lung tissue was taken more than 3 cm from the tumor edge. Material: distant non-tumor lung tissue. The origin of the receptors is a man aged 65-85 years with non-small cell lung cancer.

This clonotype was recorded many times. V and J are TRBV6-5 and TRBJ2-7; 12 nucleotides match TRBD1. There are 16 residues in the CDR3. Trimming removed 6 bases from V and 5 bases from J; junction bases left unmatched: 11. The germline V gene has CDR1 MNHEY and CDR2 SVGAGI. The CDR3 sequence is CASSRRGGTGGDEQYF. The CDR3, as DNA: TGTGCCAGCAGCCGCCGGGGGGGGACAGGGGGCGACGAGCAGTACTTC.

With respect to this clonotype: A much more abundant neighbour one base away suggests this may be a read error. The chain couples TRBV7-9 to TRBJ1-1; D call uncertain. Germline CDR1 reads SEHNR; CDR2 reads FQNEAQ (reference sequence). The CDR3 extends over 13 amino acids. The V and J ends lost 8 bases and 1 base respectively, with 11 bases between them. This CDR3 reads CASALRGNTEAFF. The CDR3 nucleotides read TGTGCCAGCGCTCTTCGGGGGAACACTGAAGCTTTCTTT. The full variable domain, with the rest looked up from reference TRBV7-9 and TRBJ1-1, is DTGVSQNPRHKITKRGQNVTFRCDPISEHNRLYWYRQTLGQGPEFLTYFQNEAQLEKSRLLSDRFSAERPKGSFSTLEIQRTEQGDSAMYLCASALRGNTEAFFGQGTRLTVV.

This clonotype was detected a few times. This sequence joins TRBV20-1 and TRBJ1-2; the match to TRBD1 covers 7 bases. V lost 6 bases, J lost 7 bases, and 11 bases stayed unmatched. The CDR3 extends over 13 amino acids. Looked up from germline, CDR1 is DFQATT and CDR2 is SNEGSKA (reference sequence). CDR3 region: CSARTGLIPGYTF. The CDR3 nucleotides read TGCAGTGCGCGGACAGGATTAATACCTGGCTACACCTTC.

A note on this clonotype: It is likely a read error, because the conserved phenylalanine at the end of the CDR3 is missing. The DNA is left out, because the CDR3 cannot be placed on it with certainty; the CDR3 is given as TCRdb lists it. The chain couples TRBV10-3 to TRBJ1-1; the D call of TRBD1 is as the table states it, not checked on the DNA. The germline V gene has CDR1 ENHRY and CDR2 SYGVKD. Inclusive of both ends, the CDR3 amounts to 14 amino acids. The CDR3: CAIRKDSGYTEASS.

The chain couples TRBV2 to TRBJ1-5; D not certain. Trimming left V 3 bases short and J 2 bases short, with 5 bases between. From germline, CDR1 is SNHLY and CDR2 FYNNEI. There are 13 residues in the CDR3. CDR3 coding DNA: TGTGCCAGCAGTGATGACGGCAATCAGCCCCAGCATTTT. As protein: CASSDDGNQPQHF.

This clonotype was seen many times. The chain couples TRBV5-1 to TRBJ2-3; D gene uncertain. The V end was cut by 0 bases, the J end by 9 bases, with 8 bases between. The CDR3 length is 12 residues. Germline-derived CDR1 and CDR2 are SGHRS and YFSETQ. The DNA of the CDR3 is TGCGCCAGCAGCTTGGAGGTATCCACGCAGTATTTT. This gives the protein CASSLEVSTQYF. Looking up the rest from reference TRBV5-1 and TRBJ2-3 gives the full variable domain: KAGVTQTPRYLIKTRGQQVTLSCSPISGHRSVSWYQQTPGQGLQFLFEYFSETQRNKGNFPGRFSGRQFSNSRSEMNVSTLELGDSALYLCASSLEVSTQYFGPGTRLTVL.

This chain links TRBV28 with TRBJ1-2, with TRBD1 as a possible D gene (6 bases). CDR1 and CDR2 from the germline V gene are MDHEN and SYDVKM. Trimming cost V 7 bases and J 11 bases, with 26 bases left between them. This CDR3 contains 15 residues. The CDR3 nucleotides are TGTGCCAGCATCCAGAACGGGGGGCTCAACTATGAATACACCTTC. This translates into CASIQNGGLNYEYTF.